This TCR beta chain was sequenced for a study of identical twins. Whole-study findings and limits: The study found weaker excess twin sharing in beta out-of-frame sequences. The same donors were not followed; conclusions instead depended on cross-sectional statistical analysis. Fewer insertions characterized abundant cord blood beta clonotypes, whereas memory repertoires showed none.

V shed 1 base and J 0 bases; nucleotides not matched to a gene: 5. CDR1 and CDR2 from the germline V gene are DFQATT and SNEGSKA (reference sequence). The CDR3 is 15 amino acids. Template switching introduced a universal primer site, and the cDNA bore unique molecular identifiers. One entry per CDR3 protein, called by TCRdb with MiXCR from the 5' RACE reads. The table has around 450,000 distinct CDR3 sequences, approximately 14% seen once. On this clonotype itself: The antigen is unknown.

This same sample was also part of a study on yellow fever vaccine responses in identical twins.

The chain recombines TRBV20-1 with TRBJ1-1, with 7 bases lining up with TRBD1. Input material: CD4+ T cells sorted from blood. This TCR came from a woman aged 18-29 years in good health. CDR3 DNA sequence: TGCAGTGCTAGAGTAGCGACAGGGTTGAACACTGAAGCTTTCTTT. Amino acid sequence: CSARVATGLNTEAFF.